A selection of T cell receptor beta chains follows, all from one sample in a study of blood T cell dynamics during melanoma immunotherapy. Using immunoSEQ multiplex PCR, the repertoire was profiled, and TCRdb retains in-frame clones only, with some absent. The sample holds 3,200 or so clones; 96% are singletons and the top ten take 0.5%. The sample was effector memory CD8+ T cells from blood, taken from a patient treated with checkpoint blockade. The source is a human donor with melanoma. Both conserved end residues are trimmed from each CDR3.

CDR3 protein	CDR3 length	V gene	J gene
ASPGTGGEQY	10	TRBV28	TRBJ2-7
ASSPDRGGAEKLF	13	TRBV5-1	TRBJ1-4
ASSLAGLETQY	11	TRBV27	TRBJ2-5
ASSIGTSGHNEQF	13	TRBV4-1	TRBJ2-1
ASSLWDVRGNEQF	13	TRBV14	TRBJ2-1
ASSPGKAGNNEQF	13	TRBV7-6	TRBJ2-1
ASSSVYHEQF	10	TRBV5-4	TRBJ2-1
AWNLGQIYEQY	11	TRBV30	TRBJ2-7
ASSVGSGRSYEQY	13	TRBV9	TRBJ2-7
ASRGPQGLNTDTQY	14	TRBV5-1	TRBJ2-3
ASSAGTTNNEQF	12	TRBV9	TRBJ2-1
ASSVGQAYEQY	11	TRBV6-1	TRBJ2-7
ASSLTGLNSYEQY	13	TRBV5-6	TRBJ2-7
ASSLVEGGEQY	11	TRBV7-7	TRBJ2-7
ASSSHLSSYNEQF	13	TRBV7-3	TRBJ2-1
AWSLEGGYEQY	11	TRBV30	TRBJ2-7
ASSLDRGGIVVYEQY	15	TRBV5-1	TRBJ2-7
ASSNVVVGNTEAF	13	TRBV4-1	TRBJ1-1
ASSQNPGQGEFHSPLH	16	TRBV4-1	TRBJ1-6
SVESQVNYGYT	11	TRBV29-1	TRBJ1-2
ASSIDMTYEQY	11	TRBV19	TRBJ2-7
ASSLVGIEETQY	12	TRBV7-8	TRBJ2-5
ASSQVSFTDEQY	12	TRBV4-1	TRBJ2-7
AWSVVPGDEKLF	12	TRBV30	TRBJ1-4
ASSTPTESNQPQH	13	TRBV28	TRBJ1-5
ASSYSGPPTYNEQF	14	TRBV6-5	TRBJ2-1
ASSSGTGSTEQF	12	TRBV5-6	TRBJ2-1
ASSFRQGLRDYNEQF	15	TRBV7-2	TRBJ2-1
ASSPNLGQGPEAF	13	TRBV7-9	TRBJ1-1
ASSSPGGSSYNEQF	14	TRBV7-9	TRBJ2-1
SVEDSSTTRSGANVLT	16	TRBV29-1	TRBJ2-6
ASSVESSPYNEQF	13	TRBV9	TRBJ2-1
ASSQAAGQGYEQY	13	TRBV4-3	TRBJ2-7
ASSVGGRASYNEQF	14	TRBV9	TRBJ2-1
ASSLWGTGNYGYT	13	TRBV27	TRBJ1-2
ASSHGGKNTEAF	12	TRBV4-2	TRBJ1-1
ASSYGQYEQY	10	TRBV6-5	TRBJ2-7
ASSPTGAPYNEQF	13	TRBV7-2	TRBJ2-1
ATGGTGELF	9	TRBV19	TRBJ2-2
ASSYGSLYEQY	11	TRBV28	TRBJ2-7
ASSPDRGETQY	11	TRBV7-9	TRBJ2-5
ASSLQTGTAYGYT	13	TRBV27	TRBJ1-2
ASGTVTDTQY	10	TRBV9	TRBJ2-3
ASSMASGATYEQY	13	TRBV27	TRBJ2-7
ASSGGQGQQF	10	TRBV5-1	TRBJ2-1
ASSLGTGELF	10	TRBV7-2	TRBJ2-2
ASSLDRGRDGYT	12	TRBV5-1	TRBJ1-2
ASSQDLGTYQPQH	13	TRBV4-3	TRBJ1-5
ASSLWGSGQPQH	12	TRBV5-5	TRBJ1-5
ASSSNLGVGELF	12	TRBV6-5	TRBJ2-2
ASSVGTGYEQY	11	TRBV19	TRBJ2-7
ASSSRDRPNTEAF	13	TRBV7-9	TRBJ1-1
ASRDHELGDTEAF	13	TRBV4-3	TRBJ1-1